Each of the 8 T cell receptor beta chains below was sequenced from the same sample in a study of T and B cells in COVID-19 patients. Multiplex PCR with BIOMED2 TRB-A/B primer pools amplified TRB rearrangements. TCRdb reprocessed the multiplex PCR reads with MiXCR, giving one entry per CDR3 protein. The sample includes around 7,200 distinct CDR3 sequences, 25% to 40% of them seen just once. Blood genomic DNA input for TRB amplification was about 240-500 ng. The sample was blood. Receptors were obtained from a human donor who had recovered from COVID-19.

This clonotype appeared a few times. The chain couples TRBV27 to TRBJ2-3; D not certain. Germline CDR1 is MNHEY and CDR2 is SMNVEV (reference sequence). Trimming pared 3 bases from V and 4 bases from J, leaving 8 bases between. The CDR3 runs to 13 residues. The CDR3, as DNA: TGTGCCAGCAGTTTTTTTTCCGCAGATACGCAGTATTTT. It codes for CASSFFSADTQYF.

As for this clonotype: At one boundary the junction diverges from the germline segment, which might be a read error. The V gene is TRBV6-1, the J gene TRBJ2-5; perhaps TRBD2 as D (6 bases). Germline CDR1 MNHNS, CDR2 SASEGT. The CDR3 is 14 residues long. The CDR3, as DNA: TGTGCCAGCAGAGAAGGAGACTCGCGGGGGACCCAGTACTTC. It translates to CASREGDSRGTQYF.

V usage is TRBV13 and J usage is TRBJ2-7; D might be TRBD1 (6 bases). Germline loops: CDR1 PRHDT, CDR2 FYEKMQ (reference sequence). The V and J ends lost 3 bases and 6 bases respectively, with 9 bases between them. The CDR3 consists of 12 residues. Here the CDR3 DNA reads TGTGCCAGCAGCTTCACAGGGAGCGAGCAGTACTTC. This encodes CASSFTGSEQYF. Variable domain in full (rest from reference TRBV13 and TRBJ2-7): AAGVIQSPRHLIKEKRETATLKCYPIPRHDTVYWYQQGPGQDPQFLISFYEKMQSDKGSIPDRFSAQQFSDYHSELNMSSLELGDSALYFCASSFTGSEQYFGPGTRLTVT.

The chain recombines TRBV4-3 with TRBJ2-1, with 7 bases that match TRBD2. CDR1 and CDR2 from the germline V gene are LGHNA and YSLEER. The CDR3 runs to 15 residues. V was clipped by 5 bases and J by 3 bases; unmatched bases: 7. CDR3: CASSALGTNYNEQFF. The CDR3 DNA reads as TGCGCCAGCAGCGCCTTAGGGACTAACTACAATGAGCAGTTCTTC.

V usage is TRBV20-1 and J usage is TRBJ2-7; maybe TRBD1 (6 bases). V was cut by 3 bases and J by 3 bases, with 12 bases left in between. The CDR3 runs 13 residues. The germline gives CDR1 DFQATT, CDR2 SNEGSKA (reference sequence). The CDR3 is CSASPGTHYEQYV. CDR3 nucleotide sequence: TGCAGTGCTAGCCCCGGGACACACTACGAGCAGTACGTC.

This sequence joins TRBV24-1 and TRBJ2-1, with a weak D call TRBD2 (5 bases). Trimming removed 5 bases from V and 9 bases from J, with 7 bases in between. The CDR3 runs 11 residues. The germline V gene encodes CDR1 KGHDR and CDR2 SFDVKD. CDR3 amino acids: CATSAGSEQFF. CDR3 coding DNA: TGTGCCACCAGTGCGGGAAGTGAGCAGTTCTTC.

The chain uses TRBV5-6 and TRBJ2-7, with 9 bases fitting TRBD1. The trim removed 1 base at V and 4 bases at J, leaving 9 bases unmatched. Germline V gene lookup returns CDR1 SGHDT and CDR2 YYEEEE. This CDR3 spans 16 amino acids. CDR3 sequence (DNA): TGTGCCAGCAGCTTGATTGGTGGGACAGGGATGTACGAGCAGTACGTC. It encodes CASSLIGGTGMYEQYV.

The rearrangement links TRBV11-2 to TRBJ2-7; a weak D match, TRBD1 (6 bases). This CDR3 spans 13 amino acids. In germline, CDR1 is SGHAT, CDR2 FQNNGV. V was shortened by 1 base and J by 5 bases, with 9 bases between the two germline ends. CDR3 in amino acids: CASSLVTGHEQYF. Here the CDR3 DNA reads TGTGCCAGCAGCTTAGTGACAGGCCACGAGCAGTACTTC.